This T cell receptor (beta chain) was captured in a study of cytomegalovirus exposure and HLA in healthy donors (dated by TCRdb to the late 2010s). A note on the overall study: An earlier analysis of approximately 590 of the donors reported 276 Gb of sequence data and around 110 million unique TCR beta sequences from roughly 180 million T cells. All discovery cohort repertoires had been generated on a single sequencing platform. In an earlier analysis of over 550 of the donors, high-throughput TCR beta sequencing was used to judge whether each TCR beta V gene segment behaved as functional or pseudogenic. The aim of the study was to test whether cataloging public T cell receptors could identify signatures of past pathogen exposure. The T cell repertoires of 670 or so subjects were profiled by immunosequencing and related to cytomegalovirus serostatus. Donor age, sex, ethnicity and CMV serostatus were collected together with the repertoire data. Along with the roughly 610-subject first cohort, a separate validation cohort of more than 90 different subjects was used. To predict cytomegalovirus infection status, the study combined high-throughput TCR immunosequencing, statistical association of individual TCRs with disease status, and machine learning. Because of strong linkage in the cohort, a few DR-DQ haplotypes were treated as single units for association and clustering. Across 300 to 500 genotyped donors of the cohort, an average of about 250,000 unique TCR beta nucleotide sequences per donor were sequenced, and 15% to 20% of those sequences were non-productive. Class I and class II HLA loci were covered by the typing at four-digit resolution. A later analysis re-examined previously published TCR beta repertoires from more than 650 donors and added high-resolution HLA genotyping to investigate patterns of TCR occurrence. The number of typed donors differed by locus: about 620-630 for A, B, C, DRB1 and DQB1; 522 for DQA1; about 600 for DPA1; and around 470 for DPB1. Approximately 330 gigabases of sequencing data and 91 million or so unique TCR sequences made up an early release that covered approximately 650 HLA-typed donors. Rather than drawing on any new phenotypic data, the later analysis identified candidate immune exposures from TCR beta sequences and the way those sequences occurred across donors. A later genetic analysis took genome-wide SNP genotypes for about three fifths of the roughly 670 donors and used that subset as a discovery cohort. The genetic ancestry cluster associated with self-reported Caucasian donors included 80% to 90% of the 398 genotyped donors. Overall study outcomes, separate from this receptor: Specific HLA alleles were associated with 18,000 or so TCR beta sequences at a false discovery rate of 0.05 in a later analysis. In a later analysis, HLA-associated TCR beta chains were found to be more clonally expanded and to have lower generation probabilities than equally common non-associated chains. Correlated functional status among segregating V segments might reflect linkage disequilibrium, but an unknown experimental factor could not be ruled out. When HLA alleles, especially DR and DQ, strongly co-occurred, attributing TCR associations to individual alleles was difficult. Presence/absence analyses assumed roughly uniform sequencing depth across donors, an assumption that may not hold. In an earlier analysis of around 500 of the donors, most TCR beta V segments appeared in productive rearrangements about 87% or about 30% of the time, broadly matching IMGT annotations. Several of the top co-occurrence clusters appeared to be linked to parvovirus B19, influenza, CMV and Epstein-Barr virus, according to a later analysis. Because counts were too low, roughly 16 rarely observed V segments, including chromosome 9 orphons, were excluded from the earlier analysis of 500 to 700 of the donors. In a later genetic analysis, a missense DCLRE1C variant was associated with V-gene and J-gene trimming of TCR beta chains, and the association was replicated in an independent cohort. Because the 87-base-pair reads could not distinguish some IMGT-functional V segments, including TRBV6-2 and TRBV6-3, those segments were excluded. A group of highly shared sequence variants was considered likely to be a technical artifact of the sequencing pipeline. The classifier was reported to diagnose cytomegalovirus status with high specificity and sensitivity in both the original and validation cohorts. In vitro tests confirmed that a few of the cytomegalovirus-associated TCR beta chains recognize cytomegalovirus antigens. Immune exposure information for the cohort was limited to CMV serostatus. The authors suggested that the approach could potentially be generalized to other disease states and immunological phenotypes. A later analysis found that most CMV-associated TCR beta chains appeared HLA-restricted, with HLA associations seemingly driven largely by CMV exposure. The study listed 150 to 200 TCR beta chains as associated with cytomegalovirus. Because HLA typing was missing for some donors at each locus, association tests included only the typed subset. This cohort had only TCR beta chains sequenced, and the lack of alpha or paired-chain data limited which features could be detected. A further reported finding was that TCR beta sequences accurately predicted the HLA-A and HLA-B alleles for most subjects in the first cohort. In a later analysis, TCR association rates were found to vary across HLA loci, with the most associated TCRs seen for DRB1 alleles and the fewest for HLA-C alleles. Most TCR sequences were observed very rarely across donors, whereas some public TCRs were present in many individuals. A later genetic analysis reported fewer N-insertions in productive TCRs among donors in an Asian-associated ancestry cluster than the roughly 700-donor mean.

The cohort was made up of hundreds of healthy bone marrow donors. At the time of sampling, all cohort members were nominally healthy, though unrecorded immune exposures were likely present. The donor was CMV seropositive and was included in the group of 250 to 350 seropositive cohort members. Every donor gave a peripheral blood sample, and the peripheral blood mononuclear cells from that sample were used for TCR beta sequencing. The Qiagen DNeasy Blood Extraction Kit was used to extract genomic DNA from the blood cell samples. After removal of 4 bases from V and 3 bases from J, the junction retains 3 bases not matched to a gene. The CDR3 has 16 amino acids, counting the end cysteine and phenylalanine. The read is trimmed to its CDR3 DNA, 48 bases read in frame from base 1. As encoded in the germline V gene (reference sequence), CDR1 is LNHNV while CDR2 is YYDKDF. Note on this clone: Its recognized antigen is unknown. One base away there is no much larger clone; base qualities are not given.

The library was built by means of the immunoSEQ multiplex PCR assay. For the multiplex PCR, a mixture combining 60 forward primers for TCR Vbeta segments and 13 reverse primers for TCR Jbeta segments was used. Amplification of the CDR3 region of rearranged TCR beta genes was performed with a multiplex PCR assay on genomic DNA. The Illumina HiSeq System was used to sequence the amplified TCR beta libraries as 87-base-pair reads. In the original analysis: Across the roughly 700 repertoires, a later analysis counted tens of millions of unique TCR beta chains, approximately 10 million of which were shared by at least two donors. A nearest-neighbor algorithm error-corrected the raw reads and collapsed the reads into unique sequences, merging closely related sequences to remove PCR and sequencing errors. Alignment of CDR3 sequences to IMGT reference sequences was used to assign V, D and J gene segments. For a sequence to be retained, at least a six-nucleotide match to both a V gene segment and a J gene segment was required. A rearrangement was called productive if the CDR3 had no stop codons and remained in frame with V and J, and every other rearrangement was called non-productive. Following IMGT convention, CDR3 was defined as the stretch from the second conserved V-encoded cysteine to the conserved J-encoded phenylalanine. The earlier analysis of a few hundred of the donors excluded any sequence lacking an unambiguous match to a single V gene segment. In an earlier analysis of around 590 of the donors, a V segment was called functional when productive rearrangements were above 56.7%, and segregating when the standard deviation between donors exceeded 5%. To diagnose cytomegalovirus status from the catalog of TCR beta chain sequences, a statistical classification framework was built. In a later analysis, V and J genes were assigned by comparing TCR nucleotide sequences against IMGT/GENE-DB human TR gene sequences. The TCRdist pipeline was used in a later analysis to assign CDR3 sequences and most-parsimonious VDJ recombination scenarios. In a later analysis, each TCR beta chain was defined by its CDR3 amino acid sequence together with its V-gene family, and reads lacking a unique V-gene family were excluded. As a way to deal with suspected cross-contamination and a sequencing artifact, a later analysis dropped 500 to 700 nucleotide sequences that were highly shared and had low generation probability. A later analysis calculated a clonal expansion index for each public chain from normalized within-repertoire ranks of inferred template counts. A later analysis computed generation probabilities with a VDJ recombination model fitted to out-of-frame rearrangements, and checked the results against IGoR. In a later analysis, TCR-TCR, TCR-HLA and TCR-CMV co-occurrence was scored with hypergeometric tests, and a repertoire-size bias correction was applied to TCR pairs. To estimate false discovery rates, a later analysis permuted the HLA or CMV assignments 20 times. A later analysis grouped co-occurring TCRs with DBSCAN, adding TCRdist sequence similarity when clustering within HLA-allele-positive subsets. Co-occurrence clustering excluded repertoires with fewer than 30,000 or more than 120,000 public chains, plus five with anomalous nucleotide sharing. Here the immuneACCESS table is served through TCRdb, limited to in-frame sequences with V and J called. Missing clones are a known gap in these copies; in checked studies unresolved V genes cover under half, and the rest lacks a known reason. V, J and clone size derive from that table, while D and trimming were established from the DNA sequence. The sample contains about 150,000 clones, over 80% of them found a single time. Of the sample, approximately 6.8% falls within the top ten clones.

The rearrangement combines TRBV15 with TRBJ2-1, and TRBD2 aligns with 13 junction nucleotides. The sequenced sample was PBMCs. The sequence was obtained from a male donor in good health and CMV-seropositive. Read as DNA, the sequence is TGTGCCACCAGCACTACTAGCGGGAGGGTCTACAATGAGCAGTTCTTC. This is translated as CATSTTSGRVYNEQFF.